The TCR beta chain under discussion was sequenced for a study of blood T cell repertoires in COVID-19. Study as a whole: From the United States, Italy and Spain came samples of acute and convalescent COVID-19. From T cells, B-cell-depleted T cells, or PBMCs came the material, which was cDNA or gDNA.

Authors' methods: Researchers report that nucleated cell counts were estimated from reference gene primer amplification. TCRdb's table, derived via immunoSEQ multiplex PCR, lists solely in-frame clones and lacks some. The V and J calls and clone size were taken over from that table, and D and trimming were inferred from the DNA. The sample contains 350,000 to 450,000 clones, about 85% of which appear only once. This clonotype was obtained from a woman between 18 and 30 years old with acute or convalescent COVID-19. Source material: peripheral blood.

The CDR3 protein is CASSPSPSAETDTQYF. CDR3 sequence (DNA): TGTGCCAGCTCACCATCTCCTTCAGCGGAGACAGATACGCAGTATTTT. This chain links TRBV18 with TRBJ2-3; maybe TRBD2 (5 bases). Germline CDR1 reads KGHSH; CDR2 reads LQKENI. V was shortened by 2 bases and J by 3 bases, with 15 bases between the two germline ends. This CDR3 region has 16 residues.